A selection of T cell receptor beta chains follows, all from one sample in a study of blood T cell repertoires in COVID-19. Assay used: immunoSEQ multiplex PCR; TCRdb lists only in-frame clones, some missing. The sample includes hundreds of thousands of clones, around 90% of them seen just once. Sequencing was performed on PBMCs or T cells enriched from blood (not recorded which). The receptors were gathered from a woman aged 60 to 75 in a cohort exposed to, infected with or recovered from COVID-19 (not recorded which). CDR3s include the opening cysteine and the closing phenylalanine or tryptophan. A D gene is named only where the DNA matches it firmly. Where a row states a size, it is once, few, many or the class of an expanded clone; other rows omit it.

V	J	size	D	DNA	CDR3
TRBV7-8	TRBJ2-1	-	TRBD2	TGTGCCAGCAGCTTATCAAGGCCTAGCGGGGTGTACAATGAGCAGTTCTTC	CASSLSRPSGVYNEQFF
TRBV27	TRBJ1-6	-	-	TGTGCCAGCAGTAGGGACCAGGGGAATTCACCCCTCCACTTT	CASSRDQGNSPLHF
TRBV18	TRBJ2-2	-	-	TGTGCCAGCTCACCCTCCCAGGCGACCGGGGAGCTGTTTTTT	CASSPSQATGELFF
TRBV4-1	TRBJ1-5	-	-	TGCGCCAGCAGCCTAAGCCCAGGGGGCAATCAGCCCCAGCATTTT	CASSLSPGGNQPQHF
TRBV10-2	TRBJ2-7	once	-	TGCGCCAGCAGTAAGCGGAGAACCCCCGAGCAGTACTTC	CASSKRRTPEQYF
TRBV3-1/TRBV3-2	TRBJ2-7	-	-	TGTGCCAGCAGCCGAGTGGGCGACGAGCAGTACTTC	CASSRVGDEQYF
TRBV7-3	TRBJ2-1	once	TRBD2	TGTGCCAGCAGCCCAAGACTAGCGGGGGGCCACAATGAGCAGTTCTTC	CASSPRLAGGHNEQFF
TRBV18	TRBJ2-5	-	-	TGTGCCAGCTCACCAAATCCCCAGTTACAAGAGACCCAGTACTTC	CASSPNPQLQETQYF
TRBV4-3	TRBJ1-1	-	-	TGCGCCAGCAGCCAAGATCGCAGGGCTAGGGGTGAAGCTTTCTTT	CASSQDRRARGEAFF
TRBV4-2	TRBJ1-4	-	TRBD1	TGTGCCAGCAGCCCCGTCGGGACAGGGAGTGAAAAACTGTTTTTT	CASSPVGTGSEKLFF
TRBV4-3	TRBJ2-7	-	-	TGCGCCAGCAGCCAAGTCCTAGCGCTCTCCTACGAGCAGTACTTC	CASSQVLALSYEQYF
TRBV7-2	TRBJ1-2	-	TRBD1	TGTGCCAGCAGCTCCGGGACAGCCTCGCACACCTTC	CASSSGTASHTF
TRBV5-1	TRBJ2-1	-	TRBD2	TGCGCCAGCAGCTTGACCAGCGGGGGCTCCTACAATGAGCAGTTCTTC	CASSLTSGGSYNEQFF
TRBV19	TRBJ2-2	-	-	TGTGCCAGTAGTATGGAAAGTCAGGGAAACACCGGGGAGCTGTTTTTT	CASSMESQGNTGELFF
TRBV10-1	TRBJ2-1	once	TRBD2	TGCGCCAGCAGTGATTTTGGACTAGCGACTACCGATGAGCAGTTCTTC	CASSDFGLATTDEQFF
TRBV24-1	TRBJ1-2	-	TRBD1	TGTGCCACCAGTGACCGCCGGGACAGGGGTTATGGCTACACCTTC	CATSDRRDRGYGYTF
TRBV2	TRBJ1-5	-	-	TGTGCCACCAAGGACAGCCTTAGCAATCAGCCCCAGCATTTT	CATKDSLSNQPQHF
TRBV10-2	TRBJ2-2	few	TRBD2	TGCGCCAGCAGAGGGACTAGCGCCCCGAGGAGCACCGGGGAGCTGTTTTTT	CASRGTSAPRSTGELFF
TRBV4-3	TRBJ1-3	-	-	TGCGCCAGCAGCCAAGTGGGCGAGGCGGGGACCTTCTCTGGAAACACCATATATTTT	CASSQVGEAGTFSGNTIYF
TRBV27	TRBJ1-2	once	TRBD1	TGTGCCAGCAGTTTATCAACAGGGGGCGAGTATGGCTACACCTTC	CASSLSTGGEYGYTF
TRBV27	TRBJ2-2	-	TRBD2	TGTGCCAGCATTAGCGGGGGGATCACCGGGGAGCTGTTTTTT	CASISGGITGELFF
TRBV5-1	TRBJ2-2	-	-	TGCGCCAGCAGCGCACCGGGACTTTACACCGGGGAGCTGTTTTTT	CASSAPGLYTGELFF
TRBV19	TRBJ2-1	-	TRBD2	TGTGCCAGTAGTATGAGGGAGGGCCCCTATGCCCAGTTCTTC	CASSMREGPYAQFF
TRBV28	TRBJ2-2	-	TRBD2	TGTGCCAGCAGTTTAAGGCTAGCGGGAGAGAACACCGGGGAGCTGTTTTTT	CASSLRLAGENTGELFF
TRBV7-3	TRBJ2-1	-	-	TGTGCCAGCAGCTTAGAGGGAGCCCTCAATGAGCAGTTCTTC	CASSLEGALNEQFF
TRBV19	TRBJ2-1	-	TRBD1	TGTGCCACTGAGGACAGGGGGTACAATGAGCAGTTCTTC	CATEDRGYNEQFF
TRBV29-1	TRBJ2-5	-	-	TGCAGCGTTCGAATGGGGAGCGATGGAGAGACCCAGTACTTC	CSVRMGSDGETQYF
TRBV6-5	TRBJ2-7	-	TRBD2	TGTGCCAGCAGTTTCGAATGGACTAGCGGATATTACGAGCAGTACTTC	CASSFEWTSGYYEQYF
TRBV9	TRBJ2-5	-	-	TGTGCCAGCAGCCAAATTACAGGGTCGGGGACCCAGTACTTC	CASSQITGSGTQYF
TRBV27	TRBJ2-5	-	-	TGTGCCAGCAGTTTATCGAGGTCACGCCAAGAGACCCAGTACTTC	CASSLSRSRQETQYF
TRBV27	TRBJ2-1	-	-	TGTGCCAGCAGTTTATCCAGGGCGTCCTACAATGAGCAGTTCTTC	CASSLSRASYNEQFF
TRBV7-2	TRBJ2-3	-	-	TGTGCCAGCAGCTTAGCAGCGGGCCCCACAGATACGCAGTATTTT	CASSLAAGPTDTQYF